Following are 15 T cell receptor beta chains from one sample sequenced in a study of CD8 T cells in Susac syndrome. RNA was extracted with the RNeasy kit, and a quantity of about 0.45 to 1 ug was reverse transcribed using random hexamers. One entry per CDR3 protein results from TCRdb running MiXCR on the immunoSEQ multiplex PCR reads. Altogether tens of thousands of distinct CDR3 sequences are present, roughly 93% being singletons, with the ten largest covering less than 0.16%. The sequenced sample consisted of CD4+ T cells from PBMCs. These receptors originate from a human donor with Susac syndrome.

This chain connects TRBV3-1 to TRBJ1-2; D unresolved. The CDR3 spans 11 residues. The V and J ends lost 5 bases and 7 bases respectively, with 8 bases between them. In germline, CDR1 is LGHDT, CDR2 YNNKEL (reference sequence). This chain's CDR3 is CASSGFGGYTF. The CDR3 DNA reads TGTGCCAGCAGCGGTTTTGGTGGCTACACCTTC.

The DNA of the CDR3 is TGTGCCAGCAGCTTAGATAGGTTTACCTACGAGCAGTACTTC. Protein sequence: CASSLDRFTYEQYF. This rearrangement joins TRBV7-2 to TRBJ2-7, with D unresolved. From germline, CDR1 is SGHTA and CDR2 FQGNSA. This CDR3 contains 14 residues. V was trimmed by 1 base and J by 2 bases, leaving 9 bases between them.

The gene calls are TRBV28 and TRBJ2-5; the match to TRBD2 covers 7 bases. The V and J ends lost 6 bases and 5 bases, in that order; junction bases with no gene match: 15. The germline V gene encodes CDR1 MDHEN and CDR2 SYDVKM. The CDR3 has 16 amino acids. CDR3 nucleotides: TGTGCCAGCAGCCCGTTGAGCGGGGTAATAGGGGAGACCCAGTACTTC. Translated: CASSPLSGVIGETQYF.

The rearrangement uses TRBV6-1 and TRBJ2-1; maybe TRBD1 (6 bases). Looked up from germline, CDR1 is MNHNS and CDR2 is SASEGT. CDR3 size: 16 residues. V was shortened by 5 bases and J by 0 bases, with 14 bases between the two germline ends. CDR3: CASSRTGHSSYNEQFF. CDR3 in DNA: TGTGCCAGCAGTCGGACGGGACACAGCTCCTACAATGAGCAGTTCTTC.

The chain uses TRBV6-5 and TRBJ1-2; no firm D call. The CDR3 consists of 13 residues. V lost 2 bases to trimming and J lost 2 bases, with 6 bases between them. Per the germline V gene, CDR1 is MNHEY and CDR2 is SVGAGI. The DNA of the CDR3 is TGTGCCAGCAGTTACGGTCTGAACTATGGCTACACCTTC. As protein: CASSYGLNYGYTF.

The rearrangement uses TRBV4-1 and TRBJ2-7; 9 nucleotides line up with TRBD2. Germline CDR1 is MGHRA and CDR2 is YSYEKL. The CDR3 runs 18 residues. With V trimmed by 1 base and J by 2 bases, 12 bases remained unmatched. CDR3 coding DNA: TGCGCCAGCAGCCAAGCGGTAATAGCGGGGGTTGTTACCTACGAGCAGTACTTC. This gives the protein CASSQAVIAGVVTYEQYF.

The rearrangement links TRBV7-9 to TRBJ1-5; D is ambiguous. The V gene lost 3 bases and the J gene lost 9 bases, with 12 bases spanning the gap. CDR3 length: 13 residues. The germline V gene encodes CDR1 SEHNR and CDR2 FQNEAQ (reference sequence). In DNA form, the CDR3 reads TGTGCCAGCAGCTTGGAATGGGAGGGGCCCCAGCATTTT. Residues: CASSLEWEGPQHF. Full variable domain (missing parts from reference TRBV7-9 and TRBJ1-5): DTGVSQNPRHKITKRGQNVTFRCDPISEHNRLYWYRQTLGQGPEFLTYFQNEAQLEKSRLLSDRFSAERPKGSFSTLEIQRTEQGDSAMYLCASSLEWEGPQHFGDGTRLSIL.

The chain joins TRBV19 to TRBJ1-2; D unresolved. Per germline, CDR1 LNHDA and CDR2 SQIVND (reference sequence). V lost 3 bases and J lost 4, with 9 bases in between. This CDR3 comprises 13 residues. As DNA, the CDR3 is TGTGCCAGTAGTATTGTGGATTCCTATGGCTACACCTTC. As protein: CASSIVDSYGYTF.

The V gene is TRBV29-1, the J gene TRBJ2-3, with 11 bases matching TRBD2. V shed 4 bases, J shed 2 bases, and the junction held 8 bases outside the gene matches. The CDR3 runs 16 residues. Germline lookup yields CDR1 SQVTM and CDR2 ANQGSEA. CDR3 nucleotide sequence: TGCAGCGTTGGTCTAGCGGGGGGTCGAAACACAGATACGCAGTATTTT. It translates to CSVGLAGGRNTDTQYF.

The chain couples TRBV28 to TRBJ2-6, with D tentatively TRBD1 or TRBD2 (5 bases each). This CDR3 has 17 amino acids. V was clipped by 1 base and J by 0 bases, with 10 bases between them. Germline V gene sequence: CDR1 MDHEN, CDR2 SYDVKM. The CDR3: CASSLLSGTSGANVLTF. The CDR3 nucleotides are TGTGCCAGCAGTTTATTATCCGGGACCTCTGGGGCCAACGTCCTGACTTTC.

This clonotype appeared once. The rearrangement uses TRBV7-2 and TRBJ1-1, with TRBD1 identical over 12 bases. V shed 6 bases, J shed 2 bases, and the junction held 7 bases outside the gene matches. The CDR3 runs 16 residues. The germline CDR1 and CDR2 sequences are SGHTA and FQGNSA. The CDR3 DNA is TGTGCCAGCAGTCGGGGACAGGGGGCGCCTAACACTGAAGCTTTCTTT. This gives the protein CASSRGQGAPNTEAFF.

The V and J genes are TRBV12-3 or TRBV12-4 and TRBJ2-7; no definite D call. Trimming left V 7 bases short and J 5 bases short, with 12 bases between. CDR3 size: 12 residues. The CDR3 coding sequence is TGTGCCAGCACCACCGACGAGAACGAGCAGTACTTC. It codes for CASTTDENEQYF.

The V and J genes are TRBV30 and TRBJ1-2; D unclear. The germline CDR1 and CDR2 sequences are GTSNPN and SVGIG (reference sequence). This CDR3 has 12 residues. V lost 3 bases, J lost 4 bases, and 9 bases lay in between. As DNA, the CDR3 is TGTGCCTGGAGCAACAGTGGCTATGGCTACACCTTC. Amino acids: CAWSNSGYGYTF.

The genes are TRBV4-3 and TRBJ2-1; D perhaps matches TRBD2 (6 bases). The germline CDR1 and CDR2 sequences are LGHNA and YSLEER. The CDR3 sequence is 16 residues long. V was clipped by 3 bases and J by 4 bases, with 16 bases between them. CDR3 coding DNA: TGCGCCAGCAGCCAGCCCGGCACGGGGGAGTACAATGAGCAGTTCTTC. Protein sequence: CASSQPGTGEYNEQFF.

The chain is built from TRBV3-1 and TRBJ2-7; no reliable D call. CDR1 LGHDT and CDR2 YNNKEL come from the germline V gene (reference sequence). The CDR3 extends over 15 amino acids. V lost 0 bases, J lost 2 bases, and 11 bases lay in between. CDR3 loop: CASSQDPDAAYEQYF. The DNA of the CDR3 is TGTGCCAGCAGCCAAGATCCCGACGCGGCCTACGAGCAGTACTTC.